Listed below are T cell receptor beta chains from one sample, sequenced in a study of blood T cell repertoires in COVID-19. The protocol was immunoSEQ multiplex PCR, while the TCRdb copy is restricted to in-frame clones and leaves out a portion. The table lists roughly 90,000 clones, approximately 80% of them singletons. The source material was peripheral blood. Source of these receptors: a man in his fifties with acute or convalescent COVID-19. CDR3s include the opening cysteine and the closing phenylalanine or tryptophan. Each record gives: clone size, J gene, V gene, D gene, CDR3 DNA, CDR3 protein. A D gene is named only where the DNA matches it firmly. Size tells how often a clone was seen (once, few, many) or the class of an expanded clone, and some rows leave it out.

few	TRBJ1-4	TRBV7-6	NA	TGTGCCAGCAGCCCCGGGAGTAGGTCCCCCTCTAATGAAAAACTGTTTTTT	CASSPGSRSPSNEKLFF
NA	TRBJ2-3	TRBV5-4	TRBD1	TGTGCCAGCAGCCGGCGGACAGGGAATGTCGGCACAGATACGCAGTATTTT	CASSRRTGNVGTDTQYF
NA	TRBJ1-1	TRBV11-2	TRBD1	TGTGCCAGCAGTTTTATACCGGGACAGGGCCTTGGGGGCACTGAAGCTTTCTTT	CASSFIPGQGLGGTEAFF
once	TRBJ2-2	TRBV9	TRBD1	TGTGCCAGCAGCCCCCAGGGACAGGGGGCGGGCGGGGAGCTGTTTTTT	CASSPQGQGAGGELFF
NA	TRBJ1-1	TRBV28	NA	TGTGCCAGCAGCCCACCGCACGGCGCGGGGGAAGCTTTCTTT	CASSPPHGAGEAFF
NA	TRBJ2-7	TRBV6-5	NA	TGTGCCAGCAGTTACTCCGGTGCAGGGGTAAATTACGAGCAGTACTTC	CASSYSGAGVNYEQYF
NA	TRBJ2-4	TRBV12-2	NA	TGTGCAAGTCGCGATAACAGGGGGCTGGACAAAAACATTCAGTACTTC	CASRDNRGLDKNIQYF
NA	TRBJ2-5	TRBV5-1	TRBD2	TGCGCCAGCAGCCGTGGGACTAGCGGGAGTGAGACCCAGTACTTC	CASSRGTSGSETQYF
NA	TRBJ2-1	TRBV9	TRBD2	TGTGCCAGCAGCGCCCTAGCGGGAGGAAATGAGCAGTTCTTC	CASSALAGGNEQFF
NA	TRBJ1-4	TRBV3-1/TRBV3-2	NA	TGTGCCAGCAGCCAAGGTCGTAATGAGTTTAAGACTAATGAAAAACTGTTTTTT	CASSQGRNEFKTNEKLFF
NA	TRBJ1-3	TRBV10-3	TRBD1	TGTGCCGCTTCGGGACAGAACTCTGGAAACACCATATATTTT	CAASGQNSGNTIYF
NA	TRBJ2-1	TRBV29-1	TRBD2	TGCAGCGCAAGCGGGGCGACGGGCGAGCAGTTCTTC	CSASGATGEQFF
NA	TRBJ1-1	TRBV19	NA	TGTGCCAGTACCCCTACCAGGGGCTTGGGTACTGAAGCTTTCTTT	CASTPTRGLGTEAFF
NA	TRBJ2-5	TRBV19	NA	TGTGCCAGTAGTAATCGAGAGCAAGAGACCCAGTACTTC	CASSNREQETQYF
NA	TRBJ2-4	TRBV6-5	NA	TGTGCCAGCATCGGGGAGGCCAAAAACATTCAGTACTTC	CASIGEAKNIQYF
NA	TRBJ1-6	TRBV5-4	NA	TGTGCCAGCAGCCCATCAGGAGGGCAGGGTTTCAATTCACCCCTCCACTTT	CASSPSGGQGFNSPLHF